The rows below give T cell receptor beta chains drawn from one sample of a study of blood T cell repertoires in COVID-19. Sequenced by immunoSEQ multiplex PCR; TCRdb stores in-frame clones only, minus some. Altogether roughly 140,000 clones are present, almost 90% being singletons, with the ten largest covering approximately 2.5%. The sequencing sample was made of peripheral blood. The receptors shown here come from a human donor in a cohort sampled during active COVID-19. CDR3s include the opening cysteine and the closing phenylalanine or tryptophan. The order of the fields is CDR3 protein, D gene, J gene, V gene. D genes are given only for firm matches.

CASSTHSGGSSTDTQYF | TRBD2 | TRBJ2-3 | TRBV28
CASSLTGQDQETQYF | TRBD1 | TRBJ2-5 | TRBV7-3
CASSTSTGARYEQYF | NA | TRBJ2-7 | TRBV27
CASRAQGPNSPLHF | NA | TRBJ1-6 | TRBV19
CASSIDSYQETQYF | NA | TRBJ2-5 | TRBV7-2
CASSPREGGTDTQYF | NA | TRBJ2-3 | TRBV11-2
CASSYSMGLGNLGF | NA | TRBJ2-4 | TRBV6-6
CASSSPGLAGGTGELFF | TRBD2 | TRBJ2-2 | TRBV5-1
CASSELAGGPDTQYF | TRBD2 | TRBJ2-3 | TRBV6-1
CASSRIGQRKEVLQREGSTQYF | TRBD2 | TRBJ2-3 | TRBV3-1/TRBV3-2
CASSITSGSPYNEQFF | TRBD2 | TRBJ2-1 | TRBV5-1
CASSLDNIQTGYGFTGELFF | TRBD1 | TRBJ2-2 | TRBV7-6
CAWSAKHNQPQHF | NA | TRBJ1-5 | TRBV30
CASSLFRQDSPLHF | NA | TRBJ1-6 | TRBV27
CASSRVLDTEAFF | NA | TRBJ1-1 | TRBV6-2/TRBV6-3